This TCR beta chain stems from a study of Ad26.COV2.S vaccination and SARS-CoV-2 variants. Regarding the study as a whole: Spike-specific TCR breadth was greater after Ad26.COV2.S than placebo.

Repertoires were generated with immunoSEQ multiplex PCR, while TCRdb's copy carries only in-frame clones and drops some. Here the sample spans roughly 100,000 clones, over 60% being singletons. Germline V lookup: CDR1 KGHSH, CDR2 LQKENI. This CDR3 has 12 residues. Remarks on this clone: The target antigen is unknown. A junction end diverges from the germline sequence, so it may reflect a read error.

This chain uses TRBV18 with TRBJ1-1; D not certain. The clonotype comes from a human donor who had recovered from COVID-19. Sequenced material: peripheral blood, taken after recovery from COVID-19. This CDR3 reads CASSSPNTEAFF. The CDR3 DNA sequence: TGTGCCAGCTCATCACCGAACACTGAAGCTTTCTTT.